One and the same sample provided the 3 T cell receptor beta chains below, sequenced in a study of cytomegalovirus exposure and HLA in healthy donors. Assay used: immunoSEQ multiplex PCR; TCRdb lists only in-frame clones, some missing. The sample holds approximately 160,000 clones, roughly 83% seen once. The sequenced material came from PBMCs. The receptors derive from a man aged 30-40 years in good health and CMV-seropositive.

The count of this clone is one. This chain uses TRBV5-1 with TRBJ2-3, with D tentatively TRBD2 (5 bases). V gave up 0 bases and J gave up 5 bases, with 10 bases separating them. The CDR3 length is 14 residues. Germline-derived CDR1 and CDR2 are SGHRS and YFSETQ. The CDR3 here is CASSLGDYQDTQYF. DNA of the CDR3: TGCGCCAGCAGCTTGGGAGACTACCAAGATACGCAGTATTTT.

The chain uses TRBV30 and TRBJ1-2, with 8 bases that match TRBD1. CDR1 is GTSNPN and CDR2 is SVGIG in the germline V gene (reference sequence). V was pared by 5 bases and J by 8 bases, with 4 bases of the junction left unmatched. This CDR3 has 11 residues. This CDR3 is CAWDRGRGYTF. CDR3 coding DNA: TGTGCCTGGGACAGGGGCCGGGGCTACACCTTC.

This chain joins TRBV27 and TRBJ1-6; D not resolved. CDR1 and CDR2 (germline): MNHEY, SMNVEV (reference sequence). The CDR3 is 15 amino acids. Trimming took off 0 bases at V and 10 bases at J, with 13 bases between the two ends. In nucleotides, the CDR3 is TGTGCCAGCAGTTTATCCGGAGGCCTCGGGTCACCCCTCCACTTT. Its translation: CASSLSGGLGSPLHF.